These 15 T cell receptor beta chains share one sample of origin, sequenced in a study of blood T cell repertoires in COVID-19. Sequenced by immunoSEQ multiplex PCR; TCRdb stores in-frame clones only, minus some. The table lists about 93,000 clones, 86% of them singletons. The sequenced sample consisted of peripheral blood. The receptors originated from a woman aged 80 or older with acute or convalescent COVID-19.

The V call is TRBV16, the J call TRBJ2-2, with D uncertain. The CDR3 covers 12 residues. V was pared by 4 bases and J by 6 bases, with 6 bases between. CDR1 is KGHSY and CDR2 is FQNENV in the germline V gene. The DNA for the CDR3 is TGTGCCAGCAGCCGGGCTTCCGGGGAGCTGTTTTTT. Protein: CASSRASGELFF.

This chain uses TRBV28 with TRBJ1-5; D is unresolved. V was clipped by 3 bases and J by 6 bases, with 12 bases between them. CDR3 length: 14 amino acids. Germline V gene sequence: CDR1 MDHEN, CDR2 SYDVKM. CDR3 sequence (DNA): TGTGCCAGCAGTTTCCCCCTGAGGCGTCAGCCCCAGCATTTT. Translating it yields CASSFPLRRQPQHF.

The genes are TRBV29-1 and TRBJ2-3, with a tentative D call TRBD2 (5 bases). The CDR3 extends over 13 amino acids. Germline-derived CDR1 and CDR2 are SQVTM and ANQGSEA. The V and J ends lost 6 bases and 1 base respectively, with 11 bases between them. The CDR3 DNA sequence: TGCAGCGTGGGAGCTGTCGGCACAGATACGCAGTATTTT. Protein: CSVGAVGTDTQYF.

The chain carries TRBV28 and TRBJ2-3; 14 bases are shared with TRBD2. Germline CDR1 MDHEN, CDR2 SYDVKM. The trim removed 6 bases at V and 2 bases at J, leaving 13 bases unmatched. CDR3 length equals 19 residues. CDR3 sequence: CASSAEPGLAGADTDTQYF. The CDR3 coding sequence is TGTGCCAGCAGCGCAGAACCGGGACTAGCGGGGGCTGACACAGATACGCAGTATTTT.

The chain is built from TRBV6-5 and TRBJ2-7; 12 bases line up with TRBD2. This CDR3 spans 14 amino acids. Per germline, CDR1 MNHEY and CDR2 SVGAGI. Trimming removed 5 bases from V and 7 bases from J; junction bases left unmatched: 6. Written as DNA, the CDR3 is TGTGCCAGCAGTCTAGCGGGGGGGCCGGGGGAGCAGTACTTC. Amino acids: CASSLAGGPGEQYF.

This chain joins TRBV6-5 and TRBJ1-1; 12 bases are shared with TRBD1. Looked up from germline, CDR1 is MNHEY and CDR2 is SVGAGI. The CDR3 runs 15 residues. Trimming at V came to 6 bases and at J to 5 bases, leaving 7 bases not matched to a gene. CDR3 sequence (DNA): TGTGCCAGCAGACGGGACAGGGGGCATACTACTGAAGCTTTCTTT. It translates to CASRRDRGHTTEAFF.

CDR3 residues: CASSQTQTGASGYTF. CDR3 bases: TGTGCCAGCAGCCAAACCCAGACAGGGGCGAGCGGCTACACCTTC. The V call is TRBV3-1 (or the pseudogene TRBV3-2), the J call TRBJ1-2; the match to TRBD1 covers 8 bases. Germline assignment: CDR1 LGHDT and CDR2 YNNKEL (reference sequence). With V trimmed by 2 bases and J by 8 bases, 10 bases remained unmatched. This CDR3 comprises 15 residues.

This rearrangement joins TRBV2 to TRBJ2-2; D possibly corresponds to TRBD1 (5 bases). The germline V gene encodes CDR1 SNHLY and CDR2 FYNNEI. Deletions cut 6 bases from V and 3 bases from J, with 11 bases between. This CDR3 is built from 14 residues. CDR3 bases: TGTGCCAGCAGGGGTGACAGTTACACCGGGGAGCTGTTTTTT. Its protein is CASRGDSYTGELFF.

The chain has TRBV7-6 and TRBJ2-5; D gene ambiguous. CDR3 length equals 13 residues. Germline values: CDR1 SGHVS, CDR2 FNYEAQ. The V end was cut by 2 bases, the J end by 3 bases, with 7 bases between. The CDR3 DNA is TGTGCCAGCAGCTTATCCAGGAAAGAGACCCAGTACTTC. Translated: CASSLSRKETQYF. Full variable domain (remainder filled in from reference TRBV7-6 and TRBJ2-5): GAGVSQSPRYKVTKRGQDVALRCDPISGHVSLYWYRQALGQGPEFLTYFNYEAQQDKSGLPNDRFSAERPEGSISTLTIQRTEQRDSAMYRCASSLSRKETQYFGPGTRLLVL.

This clone was counted a few times. The chain couples TRBV2 to TRBJ1-5; 11 bases map to TRBD1. Trimming removed 6 bases from V and 9 bases from J; junction bases left unmatched: 7. The germline V gene encodes CDR1 SNHLY and CDR2 FYNNEI. The CDR3 runs to 14 residues. The CDR3: CASSQGQGALPQHF. CDR3 coding DNA: TGTGCCAGCAGCCAAGGACAGGGGGCCCTGCCCCAGCATTTT.

This rearrangement joins TRBV6-2 or TRBV6-3 to TRBJ2-5; TRBD2 agrees at 13 bases. Trimming took 4 bases from V and 5 from J; bases not matched to a gene: 4. CDR1 is MNHEY, CDR2 SVGEGT, per germline. This CDR3 contains 15 residues. The CDR3 sequence: CASSFRTSGGETQYF. CDR3 nucleotides: TGTGCCAGCAGTTTTCGGACTAGCGGGGGTGAGACCCAGTACTTC.

The chain uses TRBV5-5 and TRBJ2-1, with 9 bases fitting TRBD1. Germline CDR1 reads SGHKS; CDR2 reads YYEKEE (reference sequence). Trimming took 4 bases from V and 3 from J; bases not matched to a gene: 8. The CDR3 is 16 amino acids. For the CDR3, the DNA is TGTGCCAGCAGCCAAGGGACAGGGTTACTCTACAATGAGCAGTTCTTC. As protein: CASSQGTGLLYNEQFF.

This clone was counted a few times. V and J are TRBV19 and TRBJ2-2, with D possibly matching TRBD1 (6 bases). V lost 4 bases and J lost 1, with 10 bases in between. Germline CDR1 reads LNHDA; CDR2 reads SQIVND (reference sequence). This CDR3 has 15 amino acids. CDR3 protein: CASSTDRRNTGELFF. CDR3 in DNA: TGTGCCAGTAGTACCGACAGGAGGAACACCGGGGAGCTGTTTTTT.

V usage is TRBV27 and J usage is TRBJ1-4; no clear D gene. Between the trimmed V and J ends, which lost 6 bases and 8 bases, there was a span of 16 bases. From germline, CDR1 is MNHEY and CDR2 SMNVEV (reference sequence). The CDR3 sequence is 14 residues long. CDR3 loop: CASRRKARGEKLFF. The CDR3 DNA reads TGTGCCAGCAGGCGAAAGGCCAGAGGAGAAAAACTGTTTTTT.

This clone has more than one count but fewer than ten. The J gene is TRBJ1-1, the V gene TRBV4-1; the D gene is possibly TRBD1 (5 bases). In germline, CDR1 is MGHRA, CDR2 YSYEKL. V gave up 2 bases and J gave up 8 bases, with 9 bases separating them. This CDR3 comprises 12 residues. CDR3 residues: CASSQWGGEAFF. The CDR3 DNA is TGCGCCAGCAGCCAATGGGGGGGGGAAGCTTTCTTT.